This is a list of T cell receptor beta chains from one sample in a study of early T cells in non-severe SARS-CoV-2 infection. TCRdb recomputed calls from the 5' RACE reads with MiXCR, one row per CDR3 protein. The profile shows 35,000 to 45,000 distinct CDR3 sequences, nearly 10% of them singletons. The sample taken for sequencing was whole blood. These receptors came from an adult who was a healthcare worker with PCR-confirmed SARS-CoV-2 infection or an uninfected control (not recorded which). CDR3s include the opening cysteine and the closing phenylalanine or tryptophan. The D gene is left open where the match is weak. Clone size is not always given. Where it is, it says once, few, many or a class for expanded clones.

d_call	v_call	clone_size	j_call	cdr3_aa	cdr3_nt
-	TRBV12-3/TRBV12-4	many	TRBJ1-2	CASSLTVGEAGYTF	TGTGCCAGCAGTCTGACAGTAGGCGAGGCAGGCTACACCTTC
-	TRBV5-1	-	TRBJ2-5	CASSLATGKETQYF	TGCGCCAGCAGCTTGGCAACAGGGAAAGAGACCCAGTACTTC
-	TRBV13	many	TRBJ2-3	CASSLEASDTQYF	TGTGCCAGCAGCTTAGAGGCGAGCGACACGCAGTATTTT
-	TRBV7-9	many	TRBJ1-2	CASSLMGGVDGYTF	TGTGCCAGCAGCTTAATGGGTGGGGTCGATGGCTACACCTTC
TRBD2	TRBV7-3	many	TRBJ2-5	CASSWTSGGQETQYF	TGTGCCAGCAGCTGGACTAGCGGGGGGCAAGAGACCCAGTACTTC
-	TRBV5-1	many	TRBJ2-1	CASSLGGQSGNEQFF	TGCGCCAGCAGCTTGGGGGGCCAATCAGGAAATGAGCAGTTCTTC
-	TRBV10-3	-	TRBJ1-6	CVIKGLEAPLHF	TGTGTCATCAAGGGACTTGAGGCACCCCTCCACTTT
TRBD1	TRBV29-1	-	TRBJ2-1	CSVDEAGTGKFDEQFF	TGCAGCGTTGATGAAGCCGGGACAGGGAAGTTCGATGAGCAGTTCTTC
-	TRBV10-1	many	TRBJ2-1	CASSESKGGGGEQFF	TGCGCCAGCAGTGAGTCGAAAGGGGGAGGGGGTGAGCAGTTCTTC
-	TRBV18	few	TRBJ2-2	CASSPGTSSNTGELFF	TGTGCCAGCTCACCAGGGACATCCTCGAACACCGGGGAGCTGTTTTTT
TRBD2	TRBV2	-	TRBJ2-4	CARSEAGSSKNIQYF	TGTGCCAGATCGGAAGCGGGGTCGTCCAAAAACATTCAGTACTTC
-	TRBV29-1	many	TRBJ2-3	CSVEGGQALKKYF	TGCAGCGTTGAGGGGGGGCAGGCCCTCAAGAAGTATTTT
-	TRBV27	-	TRBJ2-3	CASSTPPRDTQYF	TGTGCCAGCAGCACCCCCCCGCGGGATACGCAGTATTTT
-	TRBV29-1	many	TRBJ1-1	CSVEDQGSTEAFF	TGCAGCGTTGAAGATCAAGGGAGCACTGAAGCTTTCTTT
TRBD1	TRBV7-2	-	TRBJ2-7	CASSFPGGYEQYF	TGTGCCAGCAGCTTTCCAGGGGGCTACGAGCAGTACTTC
TRBD1	TRBV6-5	-	TRBJ1-6	CASKKVQGDGSPLHF	TGTGCCAGCAAAAAAGTACAGGGGGACGGTTCACCCCTCCACTTT
-	TRBV20-1	many	TRBJ1-3	CSARRASGNTIYF	TGCAGTGCTAGACGAGCTTCTGGAAACACCATATATTTT
-	TRBV4-1	many	TRBJ1-6	CASKGGLYNSPLHF	TGCGCCAGCAAGGGGGGACTCTATAATTCACCCCTCCACTTT
-	TRBV10-1	many	TRBJ1-6	CASSEVKKTLHF	TGCGCCAGCAGTGAGGTTAAGAAGACCCTCCACTTT
-	TRBV4-1	many	TRBJ2-7	CASSQVDREGSEQYF	TGCGCCAGCAGCCAAGTGGATCGGGAAGGGAGCGAGCAGTACTTC
-	TRBV29-1	few	TRBJ2-4	CSVGKGLENIQYF	TGCAGCGTTGGGAAGGGGTTGGAAAACATTCAGTACTTC
-	TRBV14	-	TRBJ2-5	CASSQDLARGRTQYF	TGTGCCAGCAGCCAAGATCTAGCTAGGGGAAGGACCCAGTACTTC
TRBD1	TRBV12-3/TRBV12-4	many	TRBJ2-7	CASNPWGQDYEQYF	TGTGCCAGCAATCCATGGGGACAGGACTACGAGCAGTACTTC
TRBD2	TRBV7-3	many	TRBJ2-3	CASSSAGTSGTDTQYF	TGTGCCAGCAGCTCTGCCGGGACTAGCGGAACAGATACGCAGTATTTT
TRBD2	TRBV27	many	TRBJ2-1	CASSLGSGGWNEQFF	TGTGCCAGCAGCCTTGGGAGCGGGGGGTGGAATGAGCAGTTCTTC
-	TRBV28	-	TRBJ1-1	CASSLSPGNEAFF	TGTGCCAGCAGTTTAAGCCCGGGGAATGAAGCTTTCTTT